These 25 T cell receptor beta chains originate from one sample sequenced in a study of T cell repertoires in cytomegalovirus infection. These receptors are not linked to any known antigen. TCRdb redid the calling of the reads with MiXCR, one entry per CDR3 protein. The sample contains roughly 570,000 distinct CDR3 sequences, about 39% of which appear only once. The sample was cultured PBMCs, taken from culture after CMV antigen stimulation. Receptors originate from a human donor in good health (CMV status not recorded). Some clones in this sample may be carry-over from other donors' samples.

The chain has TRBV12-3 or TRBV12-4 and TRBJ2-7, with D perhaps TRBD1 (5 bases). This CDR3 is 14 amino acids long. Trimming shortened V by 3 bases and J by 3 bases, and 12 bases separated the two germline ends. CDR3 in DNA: TGTGCCAGCAGTTTTAGGCAGGGAATCTACGAGCAGTACTTC. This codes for CASSFRQGIYEQYF.

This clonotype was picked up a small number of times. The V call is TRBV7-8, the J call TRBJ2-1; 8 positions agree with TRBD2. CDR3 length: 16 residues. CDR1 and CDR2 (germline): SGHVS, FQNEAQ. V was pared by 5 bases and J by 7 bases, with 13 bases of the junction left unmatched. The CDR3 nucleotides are TGTGCCAGCAGCCCAGACAGAGCGGGAGTGGCGAATGAGCAGTTCTTC. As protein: CASSPDRAGVANEQFF.

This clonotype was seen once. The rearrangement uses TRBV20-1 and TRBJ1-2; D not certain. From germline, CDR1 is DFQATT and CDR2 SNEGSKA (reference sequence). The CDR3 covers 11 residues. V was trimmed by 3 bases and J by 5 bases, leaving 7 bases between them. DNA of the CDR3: TGCAGTGCTAGGGAGGTTTATGGCTACACCTTC. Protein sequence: CSAREVYGYTF.

CDR3 protein: CASRRTGGGTEAFF. Written as DNA, the CDR3 is TGTGCCAGCAGGAGGACAGGGGGGGGCACTGAAGCTTTCTTT. V and J are TRBV5-6 and TRBJ1-1, with 10 nucleotides matching TRBD1. J was trimmed by 4 bases and V by 5 bases; bases with no gene match: 5. The CDR3 consists of 14 residues. Germline-derived CDR1 and CDR2 are SGHDT and YYEEEE. The full variable domain, rest sourced from reference TRBV5-6 and TRBJ1-1, is DAGVTQSPTHLIKTRGQQVTLRCSPKSGHDTVSWYQQALGQGPQFIFQYYEEEERQRGNFPDRFSGHQFPNYSSELNVNALLLGDSALYLCASRRTGGGTEAFFGQGTRLTVV.

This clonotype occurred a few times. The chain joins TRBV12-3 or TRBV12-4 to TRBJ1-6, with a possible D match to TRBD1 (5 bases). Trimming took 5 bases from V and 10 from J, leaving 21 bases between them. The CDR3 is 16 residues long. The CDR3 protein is CASSPGGDTLGSPLHF. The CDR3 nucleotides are TGTGCCAGCAGTCCCGGGGGGGATACGCTTGGGTCACCCCTCCACTTT.

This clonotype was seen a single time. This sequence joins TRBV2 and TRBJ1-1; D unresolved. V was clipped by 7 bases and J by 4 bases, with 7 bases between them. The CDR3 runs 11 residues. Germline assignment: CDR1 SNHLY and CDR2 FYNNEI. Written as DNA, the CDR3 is TGTGCCAGCACTCTGAGCACTGAAGCTTTCTTT. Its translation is CASTLSTEAFF.

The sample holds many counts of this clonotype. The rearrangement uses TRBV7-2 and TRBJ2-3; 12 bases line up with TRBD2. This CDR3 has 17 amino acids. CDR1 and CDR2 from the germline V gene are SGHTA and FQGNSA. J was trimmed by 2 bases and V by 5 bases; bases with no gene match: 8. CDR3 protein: CASSPYRTSGITDTQYF. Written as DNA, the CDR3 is TGTGCCAGCAGCCCGTATAGGACTAGCGGGATCACAGATACGCAGTATTTT.

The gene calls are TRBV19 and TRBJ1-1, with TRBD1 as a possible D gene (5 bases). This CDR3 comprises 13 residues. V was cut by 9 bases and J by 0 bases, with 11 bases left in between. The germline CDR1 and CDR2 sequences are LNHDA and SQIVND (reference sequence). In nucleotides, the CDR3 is TGTGCCAGCGTGATGACAGTGAACACTGAAGCTTTCTTT. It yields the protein CASVMTVNTEAFF.

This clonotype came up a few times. This chain's CDR3 is CASSLEGQWSIVMNTEAFF. In DNA, the CDR3 is TGTGCCAGCAGCTTAGAGGGACAGTGGTCGATCGTTATGAACACTGAAGCTTTCTTT. The chain joins TRBV7-8 to TRBJ1-1; 7 nucleotides agree with TRBD1. The V gene's germline CDR1 is SGHVS and CDR2 FQNEAQ. The V segment lost 1 base and the J segment 0 bases; nucleotides outside the gene matches: 14. There are 19 residues in the CDR3.

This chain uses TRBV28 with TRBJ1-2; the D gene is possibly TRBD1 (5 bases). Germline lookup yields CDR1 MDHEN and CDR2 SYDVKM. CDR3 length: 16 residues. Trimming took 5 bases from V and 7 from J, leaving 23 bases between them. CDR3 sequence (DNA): TGTGCCAGCAGTCGACGCCCCCCTCGGAGTAGGGGTGGCTACACCTTC. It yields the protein CASSRRPPRSRGGYTF.

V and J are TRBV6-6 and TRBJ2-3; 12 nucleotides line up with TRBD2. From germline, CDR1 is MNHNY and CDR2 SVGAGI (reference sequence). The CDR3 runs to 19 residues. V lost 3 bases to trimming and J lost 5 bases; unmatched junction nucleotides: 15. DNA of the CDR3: TGTGCCAGCAGTTATCCTCTAGCGGGAGGGTCGGATGAAGGAGATACGCAGTATTTT. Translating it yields CASSYPLAGGSDEGDTQYF.

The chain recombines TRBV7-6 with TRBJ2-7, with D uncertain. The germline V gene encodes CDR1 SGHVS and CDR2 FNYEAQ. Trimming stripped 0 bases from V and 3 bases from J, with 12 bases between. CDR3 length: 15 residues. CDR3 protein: CASSLAATDGYEQYF. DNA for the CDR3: TGTGCCAGCAGCTTAGCCGCGACCGACGGCTACGAGCAGTACTTC.

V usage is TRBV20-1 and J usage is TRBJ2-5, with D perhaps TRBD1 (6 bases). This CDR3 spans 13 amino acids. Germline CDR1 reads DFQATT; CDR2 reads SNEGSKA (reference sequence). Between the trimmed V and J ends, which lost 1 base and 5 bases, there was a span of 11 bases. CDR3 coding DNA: TGCAGTGCTAGAGTGGGGGCGCAGGAGACCCAGTACTTC. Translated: CSARVGAQETQYF.

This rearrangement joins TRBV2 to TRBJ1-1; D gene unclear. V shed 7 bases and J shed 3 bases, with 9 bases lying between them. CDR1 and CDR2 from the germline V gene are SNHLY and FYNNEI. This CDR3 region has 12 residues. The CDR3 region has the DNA TGTGCCAGCATCAAGGACTACACTGAAGCTTTCTTT. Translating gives CASIKDYTEAFF. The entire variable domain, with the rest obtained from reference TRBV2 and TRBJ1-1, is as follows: EPEVTQTPSHQVTQMGQEVILRCVPISNHLYFYWYRQILGQKVEFLVSFYNNEISEKSEIFDDQFSVERPDGSNFTLKIRSTKLEDSAMYFCASIKDYTEAFFGQGTRLTVV.

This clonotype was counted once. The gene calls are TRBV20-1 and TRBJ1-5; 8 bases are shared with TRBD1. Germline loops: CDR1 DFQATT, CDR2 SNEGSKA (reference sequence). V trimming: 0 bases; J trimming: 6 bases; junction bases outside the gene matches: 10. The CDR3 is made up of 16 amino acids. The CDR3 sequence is CSAREIYRGDGQPQHF. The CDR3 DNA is TGCAGTGCTAGAGAAATATACAGGGGGGATGGTCAGCCCCAGCATTTT.

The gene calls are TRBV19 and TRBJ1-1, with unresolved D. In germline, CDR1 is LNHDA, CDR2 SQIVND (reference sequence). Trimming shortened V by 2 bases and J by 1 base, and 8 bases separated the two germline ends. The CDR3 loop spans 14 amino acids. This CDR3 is CASSISRSNTEAFF. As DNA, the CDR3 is TGTGCCAGTAGTATAAGCAGGTCGAACACTGAAGCTTTCTTT. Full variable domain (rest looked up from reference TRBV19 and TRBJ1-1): DGGITQSPKYLFRKEGQNVTLSCEQNLNHDAMYWYRQDPGQGLRLIYYSQIVNDFQKGDIAEGYSVSREKKESFPLTVTSAQKNPTAFYLCASSISRSNTEAFFGQGTRLTVV.

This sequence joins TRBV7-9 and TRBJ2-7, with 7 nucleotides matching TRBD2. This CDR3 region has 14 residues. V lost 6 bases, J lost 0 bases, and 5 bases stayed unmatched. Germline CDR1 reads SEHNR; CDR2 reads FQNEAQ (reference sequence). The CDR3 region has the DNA TGTGCCAGCAGTTCCGGGACTAACTCCTACGAGCAGTACTTC. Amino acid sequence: CASSSGTNSYEQYF.

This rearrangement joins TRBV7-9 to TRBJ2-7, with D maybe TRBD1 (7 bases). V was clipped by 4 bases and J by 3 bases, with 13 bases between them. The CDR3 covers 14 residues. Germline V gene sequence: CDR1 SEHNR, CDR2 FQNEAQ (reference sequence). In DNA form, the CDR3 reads TGTGCCAGCAGCTCGGGGGACAGCCACTACGAGCAGTACTTC. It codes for CASSSGDSHYEQYF.

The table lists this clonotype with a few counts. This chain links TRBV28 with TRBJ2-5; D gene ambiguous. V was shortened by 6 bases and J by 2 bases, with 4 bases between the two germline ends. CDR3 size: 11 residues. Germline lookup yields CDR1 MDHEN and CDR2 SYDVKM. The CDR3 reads CASRVQETQYF. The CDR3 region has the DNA TGTGCCAGCAGGGTACAAGAGACCCAGTACTTC.

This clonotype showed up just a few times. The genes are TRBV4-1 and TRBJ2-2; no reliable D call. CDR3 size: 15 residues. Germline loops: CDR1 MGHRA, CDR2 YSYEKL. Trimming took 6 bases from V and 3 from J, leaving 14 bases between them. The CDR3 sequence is CASSDISSDTGELFF. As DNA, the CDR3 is TGCGCCAGCAGTGACATCTCATCGGACACCGGGGAGCTGTTTTTT.

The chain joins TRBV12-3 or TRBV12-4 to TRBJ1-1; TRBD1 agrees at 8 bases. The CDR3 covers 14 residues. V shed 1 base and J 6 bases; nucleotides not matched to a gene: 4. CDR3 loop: CASSLDPGGSEAFF. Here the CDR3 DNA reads TGTGCCAGCAGTTTAGACCCAGGGGGCTCTGAAGCTTTCTTT.

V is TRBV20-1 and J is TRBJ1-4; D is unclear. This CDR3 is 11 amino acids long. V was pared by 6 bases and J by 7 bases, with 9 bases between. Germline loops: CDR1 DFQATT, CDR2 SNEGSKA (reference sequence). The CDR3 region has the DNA TGCAGTGCGTATGGCGCTGAAAAACTGTTTTTT. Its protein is CSAYGAEKLFF.

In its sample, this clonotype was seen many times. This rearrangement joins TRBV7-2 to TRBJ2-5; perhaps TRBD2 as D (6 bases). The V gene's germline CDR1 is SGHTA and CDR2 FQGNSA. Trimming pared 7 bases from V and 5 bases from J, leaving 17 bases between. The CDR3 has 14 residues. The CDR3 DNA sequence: TGTGCCAGCATCCCTGGCGTTAGCGGCGAGACCCAGTACTTC. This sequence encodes CASIPGVSGETQYF.

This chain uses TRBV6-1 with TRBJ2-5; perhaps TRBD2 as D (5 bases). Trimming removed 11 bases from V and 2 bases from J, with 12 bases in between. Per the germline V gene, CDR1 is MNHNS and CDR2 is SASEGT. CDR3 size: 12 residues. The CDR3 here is CAAYGNQETQYF. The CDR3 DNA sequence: TGTGCCGCGTACGGGAATCAAGAGACCCAGTACTTC.

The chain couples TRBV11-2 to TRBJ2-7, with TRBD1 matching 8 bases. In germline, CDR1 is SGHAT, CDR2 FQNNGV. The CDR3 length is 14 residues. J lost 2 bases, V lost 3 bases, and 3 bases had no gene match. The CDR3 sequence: CASSFWTGPYEQYF. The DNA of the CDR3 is TGTGCCAGCAGCTTTTGGACAGGGCCCTACGAGCAGTACTTC. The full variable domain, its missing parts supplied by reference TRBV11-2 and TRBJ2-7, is EAGVAQSPRYKIIEKRQSVAFWCNPISGHATLYWYQQILGQGPKLLIQFQNNGVVDDSQLPKDRFSAERLKGVDSTLKIQPAKLEDSAVYLCASSFWTGPYEQYFGPGTRLTVT.